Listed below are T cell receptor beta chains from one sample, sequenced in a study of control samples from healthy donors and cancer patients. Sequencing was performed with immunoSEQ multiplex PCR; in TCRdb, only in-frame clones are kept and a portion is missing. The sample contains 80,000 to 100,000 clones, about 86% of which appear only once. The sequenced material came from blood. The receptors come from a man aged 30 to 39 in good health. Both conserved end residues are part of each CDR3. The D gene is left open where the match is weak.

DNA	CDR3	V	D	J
TGCGCCAGCAGCCAAGATTCTACGGGGGCCGGATTGGGCTACACCTTC	CASSQDSTGAGLGYTF	TRBV4-1	.	TRBJ1-2
TGTGCCAGCTCACCTCGGCCCCATGACGGTGAAGCTTTCTTT	CASSPRPHDGEAFF	TRBV18	.	TRBJ1-1
TGTGCCAGCAGCCAAGATCACGGCGGTCGAGGGGCGGGTTACGAGCAGTACTTC	CASSQDHGGRGAGYEQYF	TRBV3-1/TRBV3-2	.	TRBJ2-7
TGTGCCAGCAGCCAATTTGAGGGACTTTACGAGCAGTACTTC	CASSQFEGLYEQYF	TRBV3-1/TRBV3-2	.	TRBJ2-7
TGTGCCAGCAGCTTAGAGACAGGGGGCGGTTCACCCCTCCACTTT	CASSLETGGGSPLHF	TRBV7-9	TRBD1	TRBJ1-6
TGTGCCAGCAGTTTATTGGGCGGGTTGAATGGACTATCGTCCAACTATGGCTACACCTTC	CASSLLGGLNGLSSNYGYTF	TRBV28	.	TRBJ1-2
TGTGCCAGCAACATTAGACAGGGAAGCACTGAAGCTTTCTTT	CASNIRQGSTEAFF	TRBV6-6	TRBD1	TRBJ1-1
TGTGCCAGCTCACCATCCAGGGAGAAGACCCAGTACTTC	CASSPSREKTQYF	TRBV18	.	TRBJ2-5
TGTGCCAGCAGCGTAGCCGTGGGGCGGGGCTCAGACTATGGCTACACCTTC	CASSVAVGRGSDYGYTF	TRBV9	.	TRBJ1-2
TGCGCCAGCAGCTTGGCCGGGATGAACACTGAAGCTTTCTTT	CASSLAGMNTEAFF	TRBV5-1	.	TRBJ1-1